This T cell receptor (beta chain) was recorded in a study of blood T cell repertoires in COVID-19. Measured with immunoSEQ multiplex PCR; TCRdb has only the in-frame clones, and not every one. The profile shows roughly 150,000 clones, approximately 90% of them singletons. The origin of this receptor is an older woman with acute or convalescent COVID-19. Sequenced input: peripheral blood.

DNA for the CDR3: TGTGCCAGCAGCTTACTGAGCTCCTATAATTCACCCCTCCACTTT. Translating gives CASSLLSSYNSPLHF. The chain joins TRBV7-6 to TRBJ1-6; D is unresolved. V shed 2 bases and J shed 0 bases, with 5 bases lying between them. The V gene's germline CDR1 is SGHVS and CDR2 FNYEAQ. CDR3 size: 15 residues.